The next 5 T cell receptor beta chains were all read from a single sample in a study of control samples from healthy donors and cancer patients. The protocol was immunoSEQ multiplex PCR, while the TCRdb copy is restricted to in-frame clones and leaves out a portion. The data contain around 130,000 clones, approximately 95% of them singletons. The specimen sequenced was blood. The receptors come from a man aged 30 to 39 in good health.

This clone has just a few counts. The rearrangement links TRBV5-4 to TRBJ2-2; 12 bases match TRBD2. Germline CDR1 reads SGHNT; CDR2 reads YYREEE (reference sequence). V lost 0 bases to trimming and J lost 0 bases; unmatched junction nucleotides: 0. This CDR3 is 17 amino acids long. This CDR3 reads CASSLGLAGANTGELFF. CDR3 bases: TGTGCCAGCAGCTTGGGACTAGCGGGAGCGAACACCGGGGAGCTGTTTTTT.

The chain carries TRBV6-2 or TRBV6-3 and TRBJ2-7, with a weak D call TRBD1 (6 bases). The CDR3 has 15 amino acids. CDR1 is MNHEY and CDR2 is SVGEGT in the germline V gene. Trimming removed 2 bases at V and 2 bases at J, with 13 bases between. This CDR3 reads CASSYGVEGAYEQYF. The CDR3 DNA is TGTGCCAGCAGTTACGGGGTCGAGGGGGCCTACGAGCAGTACTTC.

V gene TRBV19 combines with J gene TRBJ1-5; no clear D. CDR1 and CDR2 (germline): LNHDA, SQIVND (reference sequence). The CDR3 runs 15 residues. Trimming took off 0 bases at V and 1 base at J, with 7 bases between the two ends. The CDR3 DNA reads TGTGCCAGTAGTATAGATCTAAGAAGCAATCAGCCCCAGCATTTT. It encodes CASSIDLRSNQPQHF.

V is TRBV30 and J is TRBJ1-1, with D possibly being TRBD1 (5 bases). Looked up from germline, CDR1 is GTSNPN and CDR2 is SVGIG (reference sequence). The CDR3 sequence is 15 residues long. The V and J ends lost 0 bases and 0 bases respectively, with 11 bases between them. CDR3 in DNA: TGTGCCTGGAGTGTACTGGGGGGTCTGAACACTGAAGCTTTCTTT. This sequence encodes CAWSVLGGLNTEAFF.

The V call is TRBV6-4, the J call TRBJ2-1, with TRBD2 matching 7 bases. Trimming removed 4 bases from V and 6 bases from J; junction bases left unmatched: 9. CDR1 MRHNA and CDR2 SNTAGT come from the germline V gene. The CDR3 consists of 15 residues. The CDR3 region is CASSAGTTDPNEQFF. The CDR3 DNA sequence: TGTGCCAGCAGTGCAGGGACTACCGACCCCAATGAGCAGTTCTTC.